Listed below are T cell receptor beta chains from one sample, sequenced in a study of T-cell memory formation after mild COVID-19. One entry per CDR3 protein, called by TCRdb with MiXCR from the 5' RACE reads. The sample consists of under 450,000 distinct CDR3 sequences, roughly a quarter of them appearing once. Sequencing input: PBMCs or a T cell subset sorted from them (not recorded which). The receptors were gathered from an adult woman who had mild COVID-19 (a few samples of this study predate the infection). Cell type and time point are not known. Both conserved end residues are trimmed from each CDR3.

>TRBJ1-2|TRBV21-1
ASSKGRTGDNYT
>TRBJ1-5|TRBV7-2
ASSSFPGNSNQPQH
>TRBJ2-5|TRBV27
ASRLTTWGEEETQY
>TRBJ2-2|TRBV7-3
ASSLELAGGTGELF
>TRBJ1-5|TRBV19
ASSLGKEPQH
>TRBJ1-2|TRBV20-1
SARSPLGPSEGYT
>TRBJ2-1|TRBV7-3
ASSPTSTSFYNEQF
>TRBJ2-3|TRBV24-1
ATSDLGGDTDTQY
>TRBJ2-7|TRBV7-8
ASSSGQGPFYEQY
>TRBJ2-7|TRBV14
ASSRGASGIYEQY
>TRBJ1-4|TRBV24-1
ATISSELGEKLF
>TRBJ2-1|TRBV7-3
ASSLPGSTYNEQF
>TRBJ2-7|TRBV12-3/TRBV12-4
ASSPGRGQDYSYEQY
>TRBJ2-7|TRBV4-1
ASSQALAGGKEQY
>TRBJ2-5|TRBV24-1
ATASGETQY
>TRBJ2-3|TRBV2
ATLAGEWLARTDTQY
>TRBJ1-2|TRBV12-3/TRBV12-4
ASSRPVTGGDYGYT
>TRBJ2-1|TRBV10-3
AISDGRNNEQF
>TRBJ2-3|TRBV30
AWNLAGRTDTQY
>TRBJ1-5|TRBV15
ATSREGGRNQPQH
>TRBJ1-2|TRBV12-3/TRBV12-4
ASSAGQSYGYT
>TRBJ2-7|TRBV18
ASSGGTYEQY
>TRBJ2-5|TRBV6-1
ASSAVQGSGQETQY
>TRBJ1-4|TRBV6-5
ASSYSGSPTATNEKLF